This T cell receptor (beta chain) emerged from a study of shared clonotypes between healthy human individuals (dated by TCRdb to about 2020). Turning to the overall study: The cohort comprised a couple of women and three men aged 18 to 49 years. Per donor, three plates each were used for CD4 naive and CD4 memory, two for CD8 naive, and one for CD8 memory. To estimate repertoire size and how much clonotype sharing occurs between individuals, the study deeply sequenced the blood TCR repertoires of 5 or 6 healthy adults. Between about 0.9 and 8.9 billion PBMCs per donor were obtained by leukapheresis. Libraries were prepared and TCR repertoires were sequenced by different laboratories using diverse techniques, in order to increase sequencing depth and limit assay-specific biases.

Healthy HIV-negative adults with no recently reported acute infections or vaccinations were included as donors. Every donor was a Caucasian adult living in Nashville, Tennessee, USA. CD4+ T cells were enriched by magnetic negative selection, after which naive cells were positively selected on CD45RA and the negative fraction was taken as the memory subset. Blood was obtained by leukapheresis, after which PBMCs were separated by Ficoll-Histopaque density gradient centrifugation and cryopreserved in liquid nitrogen vapor phase. Analytical flow cytometry was used to check the purity and quantity of each magnetically sorted T cell population. Genomic DNA was isolated from each sorted fraction and quantified by UV absorbance on a Nanodrop 2000c. The CDR3 holds 14 amino acids from the cysteine to the phenylalanine. Only the CDR3 region is kept as DNA, spanning 42 bases read in frame from base 1. The germline V gene yields MNHNS for CDR1 and SASEGT for CDR2. V trim: 7 bases; J trim: 2 bases; unmatched bases: 8.

The investigation overall reported the following: Estimated clonotype richness was generally larger for naive than for memory subsets. The small number of donors limited the genetic and exposure-history diversity represented. Even with the large sequencing depth, rarefaction of the sorted-subset datasets indicated that sequencing was incomplete. Approximately 5% of naive CD4, 3.5% of naive CD8, about 2.5% of memory CD4, and around 0.4% of memory CD8 clonotypes were shared across several donors. Sampling was limited to blood, and TCR repertoires in tissue likely differ from TCR repertoires in blood. Based on pairwise subsampling, the degree of clonotype sharing among donors was expected to be affected by sequencing depth. Compared with non-shared clonotypes, clonotypes shared by all four sorted-subset donors had higher generation probabilities.

With regard to this clone: Which antigen it targets is not known. No quality values exist for individual bases; no much larger clone is one base distant.

TCR CDR3 regions were amplified from genomic DNA by multiplex PCR using the deep immunoSEQ assay. Genomic DNA extracted from each cell subset was distributed evenly over all wells of several immunoSEQ 96-well plates, and each plate served as one replicate. For sorted subsets, each replicate PCR was loaded with 200 ng genomic DNA, equivalent to approximately 33,000 T cell genomes. Purified libraries were measured with a Qubit 3.0 fluorometer, size-checked on a Bioanalyzer 2100, and measured again with the KAPA Library Quantification kit. Each immunoSEQ 96-well plate was sequenced on its own single-read 150-cycle Illumina NextSeq 550 flow cell. Per the authors' processing: The immunoSEQ output contained only junctional sequences without quality scores, so filtering could not match that applied to full-length reads. Sequences were annotated with PyIR, a Python wrapper for IgBLAST v1.9, using IMGT germline references to assign V/J genes and CDR3. Reads were filtered out if the reads had weak V/J assignments (E-value above 1e-6), no CDR3, stop codons, out-of-frame junctions, or ambiguous translated residues. V3J clonotypes were defined as sequences sharing an identical inferred V gene, J gene, and CDR3 amino acid sequence. Percentage overlap between repertoires was calculated by dividing the number of shared unique clonotypes by the size of the smaller repertoire. Richness of each repertoire was evaluated using RTK rarefaction, the Chao1 estimator, and Recon v2.1 estimates of unobserved clonotypes. For all TCRbeta clonotypes obtained by the gDNA method from a few donors, generation probabilities were computed with OLGA. The clones in this table, taken by TCRdb from immuneACCESS, are in-frame only. Not every clone is retained; where verified, under half of the shortfall comes from an unresolved V gene, and the cause of the rest is unknown. V and J calls and clone size are as listed in that table; D and trimming were resolved from the DNA. In this sample the table shows around 200,000 clones, over 85% of which occur a single time. The top ten constitute about 0.067% of the sample.

This TCR was recovered from a woman aged 30 to 39 in good health. What was sequenced was naive CD4+ T cells sorted from blood. The sample's cell subset or site label, decoded: CD45RA+ positively selected. Recombination connected TRBV6-1 to TRBJ2-7; 7 junctional bases match TRBD1. The bases read TGTGCCAGCACGCCGGGACAGCCACCCTACGAGCAGTACTTC. Its translation reads: CASTPGQPPYEQYF.